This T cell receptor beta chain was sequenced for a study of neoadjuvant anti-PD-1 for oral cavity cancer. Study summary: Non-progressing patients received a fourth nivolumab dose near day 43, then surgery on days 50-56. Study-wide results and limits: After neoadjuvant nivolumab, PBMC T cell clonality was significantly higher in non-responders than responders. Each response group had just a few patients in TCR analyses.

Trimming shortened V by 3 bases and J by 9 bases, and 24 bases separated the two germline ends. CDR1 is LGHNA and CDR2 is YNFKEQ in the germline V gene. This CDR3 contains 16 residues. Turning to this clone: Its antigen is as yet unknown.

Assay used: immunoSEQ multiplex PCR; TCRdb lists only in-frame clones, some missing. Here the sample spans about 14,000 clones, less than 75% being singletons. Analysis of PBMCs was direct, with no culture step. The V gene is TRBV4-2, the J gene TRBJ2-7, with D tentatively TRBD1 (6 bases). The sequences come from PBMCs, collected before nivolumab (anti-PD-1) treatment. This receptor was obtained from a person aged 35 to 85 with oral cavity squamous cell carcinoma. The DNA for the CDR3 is TGTGCCAGCAGCCAGTCCAGTCTTAGGGACACCCCGAGGCAGTACTTC. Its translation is CASSQSSLRDTPRQYF.